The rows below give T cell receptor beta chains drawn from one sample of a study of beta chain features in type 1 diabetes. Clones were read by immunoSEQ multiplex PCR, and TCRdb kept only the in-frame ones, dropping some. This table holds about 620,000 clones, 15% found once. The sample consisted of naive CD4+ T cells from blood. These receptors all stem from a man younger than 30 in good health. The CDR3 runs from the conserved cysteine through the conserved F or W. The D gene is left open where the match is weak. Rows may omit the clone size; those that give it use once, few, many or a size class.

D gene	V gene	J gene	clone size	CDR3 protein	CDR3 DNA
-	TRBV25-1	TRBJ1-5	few	CASSRAGNQPQHF	TGTGCCTCCTCGAGGGCAGGCAATCAGCCCCAGCATTTT
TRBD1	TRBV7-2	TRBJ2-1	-	CASSLATGGIYNEQFF	TGTGCCAGCAGCTTAGCGACAGGGGGCATCTACAATGAGCAGTTCTTC
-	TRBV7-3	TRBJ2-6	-	CASSLVVSGANVLTF	TGTGCCAGCAGCTTAGTAGTCTCTGGGGCCAACGTCCTGACTTTC
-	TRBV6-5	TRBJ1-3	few	CASKIISGNTIYF	TGTGCCAGCAAAATTATCTCTGGAAACACCATATATTTT
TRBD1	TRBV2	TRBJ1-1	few	CASTTTGTGYTEAFF	TGTGCCAGCACCACTACCGGGACAGGGTACACTGAAGCTTTCTTT
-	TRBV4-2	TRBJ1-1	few	CASSQVGAGDNTEAFF	TGTGCCAGCAGCCAAGTGGGAGCAGGGGATAACACTGAAGCTTTCTTT
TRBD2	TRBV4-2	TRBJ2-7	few	CASSQVASSGSSYEQYF	TGTGCCAGCAGCCAAGTGGCGTCTAGCGGGAGCTCCTACGAGCAGTACTTC
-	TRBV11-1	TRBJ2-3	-	CASSLDSAGFTDTQYF	TGTGCCAGCAGCTTAGATTCAGCGGGTTTCACAGATACGCAGTATTTT
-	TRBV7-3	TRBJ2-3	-	CASSLVGARADTQYF	TGTGCCAGCAGCTTAGTAGGTGCCAGGGCAGATACGCAGTATTTT
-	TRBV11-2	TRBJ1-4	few	CASSLTQGGGKLFF	TGTGCCAGCAGCTTAACACAGGGTGGGGGAAAACTGTTTTTT
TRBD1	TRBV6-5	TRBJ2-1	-	CASSPPGQGNNEQFF	TGTGCCAGCAGTCCACCGGGACAGGGTAACAATGAGCAGTTCTTC
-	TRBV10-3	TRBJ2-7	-	CAISESLGMLSYEQYF	TGTGCCATCAGTGAGTCCCTGGGTATGCTCTCCTACGAGCAGTACTTC
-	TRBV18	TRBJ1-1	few	CASSPGRLNTEAFF	TGTGCCAGCTCACCAGGACGGCTGAACACTGAAGCTTTCTTT
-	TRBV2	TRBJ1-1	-	CASSEYTEAFF	TGTGCCAGCAGTGAGTACACTGAAGCTTTCTTT
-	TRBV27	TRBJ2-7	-	CASSILGGEQYF	TGTGCCAGCAGTATCCTAGGGGGTGAGCAGTACTTC
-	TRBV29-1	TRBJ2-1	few	CSARPGRSTLGGQYNEQFF	TGCAGCGCCCGACCGGGACGGAGTACCCTCGGGGGCCAGTACAATGAGCAGTTCTTC
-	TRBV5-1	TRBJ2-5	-	CASSLGQQETQYF	TGCGCCAGCAGCTTGGGACAGCAAGAGACCCAGTACTTC
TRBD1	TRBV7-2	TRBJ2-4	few	CASSLDWTGGTKNIQYF	TGTGCCAGCAGCTTAGATTGGACAGGGGGAACCAAAAACATTCAGTACTTC
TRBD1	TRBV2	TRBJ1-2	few	CASSRQGHYGYTF	TGTGCCAGCAGCCGACAGGGGCACTATGGCTACACCTTC
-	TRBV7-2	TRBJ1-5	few	CASSPNYSNQPQHF	TGTGCCAGCAGCCCTAACTATAGCAATCAGCCCCAGCATTTT
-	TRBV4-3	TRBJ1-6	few	CASSLKGYPLHF	TGCGCCAGCAGCCTAAAAGGGTATCCCCTCCACTTT
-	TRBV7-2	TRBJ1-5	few	CASSLVGQPQHF	TGTGCCAGCAGCTTAGTTGGTCAGCCCCAGCATTTT
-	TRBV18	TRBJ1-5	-	CASSPPSQPQHF	TGTGCCAGCTCACCACCTTCTCAGCCCCAGCATTTT
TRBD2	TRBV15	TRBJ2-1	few	CATSGNRGGLDEQFF	TGTGCCACCAGTGGAAACCGGGGGGGCCTCGATGAGCAGTTCTTC
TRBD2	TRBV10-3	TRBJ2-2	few	CAISKRGDPAGELFF	TGTGCCATCAGTAAGCGGGGGGACCCCGCCGGGGAGCTGTTTTTT
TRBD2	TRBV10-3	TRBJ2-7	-	CAISEISGNYEQYF	TGTGCCATCAGTGAGATTAGCGGGAACTACGAGCAGTACTTC
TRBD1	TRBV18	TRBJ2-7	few	CASSQGQAWYEQYF	TGTGCCAGCTCGCAAGGACAGGCGTGGTACGAGCAGTACTTC
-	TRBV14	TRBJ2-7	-	CASSHRAGEQYF	TGTGCCAGCAGCCACAGGGCCGGCGAGCAGTACTTC
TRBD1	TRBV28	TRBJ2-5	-	CASGKQGAIDTQYF	TGTGCCAGCGGGAAGCAGGGGGCTATTGACACCCAGTACTTC